The 31 T cell receptor beta chains given below trace back to one sample, sequenced in a study of cytomegalovirus exposure and HLA in healthy donors. The PCR made use of 60 Vbeta and 13 Jbeta primers. Sequencing was performed with immunoSEQ multiplex PCR; in TCRdb, only in-frame clones are kept and a portion is missing. The table includes 250,000 to 350,000 clones, roughly 85% detected once. The specimen was PBMCs. Every receptor here comes from a man aged 40-49 years in good health and CMV-seropositive.

V is TRBV5-6 and J is TRBJ1-2; 12 bases align to TRBD1. Germline V gene lookup returns CDR1 SGHDT and CDR2 YYEEEE. The CDR3 is made up of 16 amino acids. Trimming removed 4 bases from V and 0 bases from J; junction bases left unmatched: 4. In DNA form, the CDR3 reads TGTGCCAGCAGCCCTGGGACAGGGGGCGCTAACTATGGCTACACCTTC. Translating it yields CASSPGTGGANYGYTF.

V and J are TRBV9 and TRBJ1-1; no clear D gene. The germline V gene has CDR1 SGDLS and CDR2 YYNGEE. Deletions cut 4 bases from V and 5 bases from J, with 12 bases between. The CDR3 covers 13 residues. The CDR3: CASSPHGGTEAFF. CDR3 nucleotides: TGTGCCAGCAGCCCCCATGGCGGAACTGAAGCTTTCTTT.

This chain links TRBV1 with TRBJ1-4; the DNA was not used to check the table's D call, TRBD1. TRBV1 is classified as a pseudogene. The CDR3 has 20 residues. CDR3: CTSSQAGTGLAESTNEKLFF. Written as DNA, the CDR3 is TGCACCAGCAGCCAAGCTGGGACAGGGCTGGCTGAGTCGACTAATGAAAAACTGTTTTTT.

In this sample, this clone turned up once. This chain joins TRBV19 and TRBJ2-1, with a weak D call TRBD2 (6 bases). Germline assignment: CDR1 LNHDA and CDR2 SQIVND (reference sequence). V gave up 4 bases and J gave up 5 bases, with 18 bases separating them. CDR3 length equals 16 residues. This CDR3 reads CASSTRTSPNDNEQFF. In DNA form, the CDR3 reads TGTGCCAGTAGTACCCGTACTAGCCCCAATGACAATGAGCAGTTCTTC.

This clone was picked up one time. The rearrangement links TRBV27 to TRBJ2-3; weak D call: TRBD1 (6 bases). Germline CDR1 reads MNHEY; CDR2 reads SMNVEV (reference sequence). The CDR3 has 14 amino acids. Deletions cut 5 bases from V and 2 bases from J, with 11 bases between. The CDR3 reads CASSITGITDTQYF. CDR3 bases: TGTGCCAGCAGTATCACAGGGATCACAGATACGCAGTATTTT.

J is TRBJ2-7 and V is TRBV19; possibly TRBD2 for D (5 bases). This CDR3 region has 13 residues. Germline values: CDR1 LNHDA, CDR2 SQIVND (reference sequence). V was trimmed by 6 bases and J by 0 bases, leaving 9 bases between them. CDR3 region: CASSPGNSYEQYF. The CDR3 coding sequence is TGTGCCAGTAGCCCCGGGAACTCCTACGAGCAGTACTTC.

CDR3 residues: CASSLGLAGTGELFF. The CDR3 region has the DNA TGTGCCAGCAGCTTGGGACTAGCGGGCACCGGGGAGCTGTTTTTT. This chain joins TRBV11-3 and TRBJ2-2; 12 bases are shared with TRBD2. V lost 3 bases and J lost 4; bases outside the gene matches: 0. CDR1 and CDR2 from the germline V gene are SGHNT and YENEEA. This CDR3 region has 15 residues.

The rearrangement joins TRBV10-3 to TRBJ2-1; TRBD2 agrees at 9 bases. Trimming cost V 6 bases and J 3 bases; bases outside gene matches: 9. CDR1 is ENHRY, CDR2 SYGVKD, per germline. CDR3 length equals 16 residues. Written as DNA, the CDR3 is TGTGCCATCAGAAATCCGGGACTAGCCCTCTACAATGAGCAGTTCTTC. Amino acid sequence: CAIRNPGLALYNEQFF.

The rearrangement uses TRBV4-1 and TRBJ2-2; TRBD2 agrees at 8 bases. Germline loops: CDR1 MGHRA, CDR2 YSYEKL. Germline trimming cut 4 bases from V and 4 bases from J; bases unmatched to any gene: 5. The length of the CDR3 is 15 residues. The CDR3 DNA follows: TGCGCCAGCAGCCTGACTAGCGCCGGCACCGGGGAGCTGTTTTTT. Residues: CASSLTSAGTGELFF.

The chain combines TRBV27 with TRBJ1-1; 7 positions agree with TRBD1. Looked up from germline, CDR1 is MNHEY and CDR2 is SMNVEV (reference sequence). V shed 6 bases, J shed 6 bases, and the junction held 7 bases outside the gene matches. CDR3 length equals 13 residues. In DNA, the CDR3 is TGTGCCAGCAGCCGCGACAGGGAAGCTGAAGCTTTCTTT. It encodes CASSRDREAEAFF.

V and J are TRBV13 and TRBJ2-1, with D unclear. V was pared by 1 base and J by 2 bases, with 6 bases between. Germline V gene data show CDR1 as PRHDT and CDR2 as FYEKMQ (reference sequence). This CDR3 has 14 residues. The CDR3 here is CASSLVTTYNEQFF. Written as DNA, the CDR3 is TGTGCCAGCAGCTTAGTCACTACCTACAATGAGCAGTTCTTC.

V usage is TRBV21-1 and J usage is TRBJ1-3; the table's D gene call, TRBD1, was not cross checked with the DNA. TRBV21-1 is deemed a pseudogene. This CDR3 region has 16 residues. Here the CDR3 DNA reads TGTGCCAAAACAACATTGGACAGGGGGGAAGGAAACACCATATATTTT. Amino acids: CAKTTLDRGEGNTIYF.

This chain uses TRBV6-1 with TRBJ2-3; 14 bases line up with TRBD2. CDR3 length: 18 amino acids. CDR1 is MNHNS, CDR2 SASEGT, per germline. Trimming at V came to 0 bases and at J to 3 bases, leaving 5 bases not matched to a gene. CDR3 nucleotides: TGTGCCAGCAGTGAAGCGGGACTAGCGGGAGAAAGGACAGATACGCAGTATTTT. Protein: CASSEAGLAGERTDTQYF.

The CDR3 DNA is TGTGCCAGCAGTTTAGCGGGGACGGGTACGCAGTATTTT. Its translation is CASSLAGTGTQYF. V usage is TRBV28 and J usage is TRBJ2-3; D may be TRBD2 (6 bases). Trimming left V 2 bases short and J 8 bases short, with 11 bases between. CDR3 length: 13 amino acids. Looked up from germline, CDR1 is MDHEN and CDR2 is SYDVKM.

The chain has TRBV2 and TRBJ2-5; the match to TRBD2 covers 9 bases. Judging by the DNA end, TRBJ2-7 fits better; the J call may be wrong. Germline assignment: CDR1 SNHLY and CDR2 FYNNEI. The CDR3 totals 14 residues. CDR3 sequence (DNA): TGTGCCAGCACGTTGCGGGAGGGCCCGTACGAGCAGTACTTC. Its translation: CASTLREGPYEQYF.

The chain uses TRBV7-2 and TRBJ2-4; D may be TRBD2 (6 bases). Trimming pared 5 bases from V and 4 bases from J, leaving 18 bases between. Germline CDR1 SGHTA, CDR2 FQGNSA. The length of the CDR3 is 16 residues. The CDR3 DNA is TGTGCCAGCAGCCCGGTGGCGGGCGGAGGGAAAAACATTCAGTACTTC. This gives the protein CASSPVAGGGKNIQYF.

The chain links TRBV27 to TRBJ1-1; weak D call: TRBD1 (5 bases). CDR1 is MNHEY, CDR2 SMNVEV, per germline (reference sequence). Trimming took off 0 bases at V and 5 bases at J, with 10 bases between the two ends. The CDR3 extends over 14 amino acids. The CDR3: CASSLSFRGTEAFF. DNA of the CDR3: TGTGCCAGCAGTTTATCGTTTCGGGGGACTGAAGCTTTCTTT.

The chain joins TRBV4-1 to TRBJ2-5; TRBD2 matches 9 bases. With the DNA end fitting TRBJ2-7 better, the J assignment may be wrong. This CDR3 spans 16 amino acids. Germline CDR1 and CDR2: MGHRA and YSYEKL. CDR3: CASSQRAGGGSYEQYF. The DNA for the CDR3 is TGCGCCAGCAGCCAACGGGCGGGAGGGGGGTCCTACGAGCAGTACTTC.

This sequence joins TRBV6-1 and TRBJ2-1, with TRBD2 matching 8 bases. The CDR3 contains 15 residues. CDR1 is MNHNS and CDR2 is SASEGT in the germline V gene. The J segment lost 4 bases and the V segment lost 2 bases, leaving 4 bases of the junction unmatched. The CDR3 DNA reads as TGTGCCAGCAGTGAATTCGGGAGGGGTTACAATGAGCAGTTCTTC. It encodes CASSEFGRGYNEQFF.

The chain uses TRBV2 and TRBJ2-1; D is ambiguous. Trimming stripped 4 bases from V and 8 bases from J, with 6 bases between. Germline CDR1 SNHLY, CDR2 FYNNEI. CDR3 length: 11 amino acids. The CDR3 spells CASSASDEQFF. CDR3 bases: TGTGCCAGCAGTGCGAGTGATGAGCAGTTCTTC.

CDR3 sequence reads: CASSFSGLNGYTF. CDR3 nucleotides: TGTGCCAGCAGTTTTTCAGGGTTAAATGGCTACACCTTC. This chain connects TRBV28 to TRBJ1-2, with D possibly TRBD1 on 5 matching bases. CDR3 length: 13 amino acids. V dropped 3 bases and J dropped 6 bases, with 11 bases sitting between them. Germline V gene lookup returns CDR1 MDHEN and CDR2 SYDVKM.

This clone was seen a single time. This chain joins TRBV19 and TRBJ2-2; 9 bases fit TRBD2. Germline loops: CDR1 LNHDA, CDR2 SQIVND (reference sequence). This CDR3 has 15 residues. The V segment lost 2 bases and the J segment 3 bases; nucleotides outside the gene matches: 1. CDR3 amino acids: CASSIRGRDTGELFF. The CDR3 DNA sequence: TGTGCCAGTAGTATACGCGGGAGGGACACCGGGGAGCTGTTTTTT.

This clone was seen a handful of times. V usage is TRBV4-1 and J usage is TRBJ1-2; unclear D gene. From germline, CDR1 is MGHRA and CDR2 YSYEKL. The V gene lost 1 base and the J gene lost 2 bases, with 5 bases spanning the gap. CDR3 length equals 13 residues. The CDR3 here is CASSQVANYGYTF. The CDR3 coding sequence is TGCGCCAGCAGCCAAGTAGCAAACTATGGCTACACCTTC.

This sequence joins TRBV11-1 and TRBJ2-3; perhaps TRBD2 as D (6 bases). Deletions cut 4 bases from V and 2 bases from J, with 25 bases between. CDR1 SGHAT and CDR2 FQDESV come from the germline V gene (reference sequence). The CDR3 length is 19 residues. The CDR3 region is CASSSYGLRSGGHTDTQYF. CDR3 nucleotide sequence: TGTGCCAGCAGCTCTTACGGGCTCCGTAGCGGTGGACACACAGATACGCAGTATTTT.

The rearrangement uses TRBV7-2 and TRBJ1-3; 7 positions agree with TRBD1. The CDR3 has 13 amino acids. The V segment lost 1 base and the J segment 7 bases; nucleotides outside the gene matches: 1. The germline V gene encodes CDR1 SGHTA and CDR2 FQGNSA. CDR3: CASSLDRGNTIYF. Here the CDR3 DNA reads TGTGCCAGCAGCTTAGACAGGGGTAACACCATATATTTT.

The gene calls are TRBV5-1 and TRBJ1-4; 9 nucleotides match TRBD1. After removal of 4 bases from V and 5 bases from J, the junction contained 3 bases not matched to a gene. The V gene's germline CDR1 is SGHRS and CDR2 YFSETQ. The CDR3 totals 14 residues. The CDR3 coding sequence is TGCGCCAGCAGCCCGACAGGGGGGAATGAAAAACTGTTTTTT. Translated: CASSPTGGNEKLFF.

The chain is built from TRBV7-9 and TRBJ1-1; D gene unclear. V was trimmed by 6 bases and J by 5 bases, leaving 16 bases between them. The V gene's germline CDR1 is SEHNR and CDR2 FQNEAQ (reference sequence). The CDR3 runs to 14 residues. This CDR3 reads CASRFFTPGTEAFF. The DNA for the CDR3 is TGTGCCAGCAGATTTTTTACTCCCGGGACTGAAGCTTTCTTT. The full variable domain, in which reference TRBV7-9 and TRBJ1-1 provide the parts outside the CDR3, is DTGVSQNPRHKITKRGQNVTFRCDPISEHNRLYWYRQTLGQGPEFLTYFQNEAQLEKSRLLSDRFSAERPKGSFSTLEIQRTEQGDSAMYLCASRFFTPGTEAFFGQGTRLTVV.

The chain recombines TRBV7-9 with TRBJ2-5; 8 bases line up with TRBD2. From germline, CDR1 is SEHNR and CDR2 FQNEAQ (reference sequence). The CDR3 consists of 17 residues. Trimming removed 4 bases from V and 7 bases from J; junction bases left unmatched: 17. Written as DNA, the CDR3 is TGTGCCAGCAGCTCACCCCCTATAGCGGGATGGGAAGGGACCCAGTACTTC. Amino acids: CASSSPPIAGWEGTQYF.

This chain links TRBV11-1 with TRBJ2-7, with 12 positions matching TRBD1. The CDR3 has 17 residues. Per the germline V gene, CDR1 is SGHAT and CDR2 is FQDESV (reference sequence). V was pared by 2 bases and J by 3 bases, with 8 bases of the junction left unmatched. The DNA for the CDR3 is TGTGCCAGCAGCTTATGGAGCGGGACAGGGGGCTACTACGAGCAGTACTTC. It specifies CASSLWSGTGGYYEQYF.

This clone was observed once. The V and J genes are TRBV28 and TRBJ2-7; a possible D gene is TRBD1 (5 bases). CDR1 and CDR2 from the germline V gene are MDHEN and SYDVKM. The CDR3 loop spans 15 amino acids. V lost 1 base to trimming and J lost 5 bases, with 15 bases between them. CDR3 residues: CASSLLAGNTHEQYF. CDR3 nucleotide sequence: TGTGCCAGCAGTTTATTGGCAGGGAATACCCACGAGCAGTACTTC.

Comment on this clone: The junction departs from the called germline gene at one end, perhaps through a read error. The chain recombines TRBV7-9 with TRBJ1-5; 7 positions match TRBD1. CDR1 and CDR2 (germline): SEHNR, FQNEAQ (reference sequence). This CDR3 comprises 16 residues. CDR3 residues: CSSSLQGTASNQPQHF. The CDR3 nucleotides are TGTTCCAGCAGCTTACAAGGGACAGCGAGCAATCAGCCCCAGCATTTT.